This T cell receptor beta chain was captured in a study of shared clonotypes between healthy human individuals. Trimming took off 3 bases at V and 6 bases at J, with 18 bases between the two ends. The CDR3 covers 15 residues. CDR1 is KGHSH, CDR2 LQKENI, per germline. Per the authors' pipeline: ImmunoSEQ gave junction-only sequences without quality scores, so filtering differed. Generated by immunoSEQ multiplex PCR, the TCRdb table keeps only in-frame clones and is missing some. V and J calls and clone size are as listed in that table; D and trimming were resolved from the DNA. Here the sample spans roughly 2 million clones, approximately 95% being singletons.

This sequence was found in a man between 18 and 35 years old in good health. The chain is built from TRBV18 and TRBJ2-7; D may be TRBD2 (6 bases). Input material: naive CD4+ T cells sorted from blood. This sample's subset: CD45RA+ positively selected. The CDR3 is CASSPGLPATREQYF. The CDR3 nucleotides read TGTGCCAGCTCACCCGGACTACCAGCGACTCGCGAGCAGTACTTC. Together with reference TRBV18 and TRBJ2-7, the CDR3 gives the full variable domain: NAGVMQNPRHLVRRRGQEARLRCSPMKGHSHVYWYRQLPEEGLKFMVYLQKENIIDESGMPKERFSAEFPKEGPSILRIQQVVRGDSAAYFCASSPGLPATREQYFGPGTRLTVT.